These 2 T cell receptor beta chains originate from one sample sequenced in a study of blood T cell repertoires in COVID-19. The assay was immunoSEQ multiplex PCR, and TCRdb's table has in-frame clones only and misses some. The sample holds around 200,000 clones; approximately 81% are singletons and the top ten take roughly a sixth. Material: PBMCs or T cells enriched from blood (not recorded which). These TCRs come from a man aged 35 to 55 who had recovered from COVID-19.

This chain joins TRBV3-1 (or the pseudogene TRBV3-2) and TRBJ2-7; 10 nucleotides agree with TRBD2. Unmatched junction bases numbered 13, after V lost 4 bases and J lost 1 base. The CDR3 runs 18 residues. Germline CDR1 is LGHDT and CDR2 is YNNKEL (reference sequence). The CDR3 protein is CASSLVVGSGRNSYEQYF. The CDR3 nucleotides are TGTGCCAGCAGCCTGGTTGTAGGTAGCGGGAGGAATTCCTACGAGCAGTACTTC.

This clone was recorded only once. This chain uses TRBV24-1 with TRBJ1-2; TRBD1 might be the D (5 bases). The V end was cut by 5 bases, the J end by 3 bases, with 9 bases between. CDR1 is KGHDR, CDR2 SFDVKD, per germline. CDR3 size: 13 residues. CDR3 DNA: TGTGCCACCAGTGCGGCCAGGGACTATGGCTACACCTTC. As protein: CATSAARDYGYTF.